This is a list of T cell receptor beta chains from one sample in a study of T cells in Graves' hyperthyroidism and ophthalmopathy. MiXCR, run by TCRdb on the multiplex PCR reads, gives a single entry per CDR3 protein. The sample carries about 640,000 distinct CDR3 sequences, around 21% recorded once. The sample consisted of blood. These receptor sequences come from a man younger than 45 with Graves' ophthalmopathy. Each CDR3 is given with its conserved first and last residue. A D gene is named only where the DNA matches it firmly. The size of a clone is reported for some rows only, either as once, few or many, or as a class for expanded clones.

CDR3 protein: CASSLGLAAATDTQYF
CDR3 DNA: TGCGCCAGCAGCTTGGGGCTAGCGGCAGCCACAGATACGCAGTATTTT
J gene: TRBJ2-3
D gene: TRBD2
V gene: TRBV5-1
clone size: -
CDR3 length: 16

CDR3 protein: CASSQDLLLARDRANYGYTF
CDR3 DNA: TGCGCCAGCAGCCAAGATCTTCTACTTGCCCGGGACAGAGCTAACTATGGCTACACCTTC
J gene: TRBJ1-2
D gene: TRBD1
V gene: TRBV4-1
clone size: -
CDR3 length: 20

CDR3 protein: CSASRQGETQYF
CDR3 DNA: TGCAGTGCTTCTCGACAGGGAGAGACCCAGTACTTC
J gene: TRBJ2-5
D gene: TRBD1
V gene: TRBV20-1
clone size: few
CDR3 length: 12

CDR3 protein: CASSPWTGGDQPQHF
CDR3 DNA: TGTGCCAGCAGTCCGTGGACAGGGGGGGATCAGCCCCAGCATTTT
J gene: TRBJ1-5
D gene: TRBD1
V gene: TRBV27
clone size: many
CDR3 length: 15

CDR3 protein: CASSPALRGRFNEQFF
CDR3 DNA: TGTGCCAGCAGCCCAGCTTTAAGAGGGCGATTCAATGAGCAGTTCTTC
J gene: TRBJ2-1
D gene: -
V gene: TRBV12-3/TRBV12-4
clone size: -
CDR3 length: 16

CDR3 protein: CSARRQALQYEQFF
CDR3 DNA: TGCAGTGCTAGAAGACAGGCGCTTCAGTATGAGCAGTTCTTC
J gene: TRBJ2-1
D gene: -
V gene: TRBV20-1
clone size: few
CDR3 length: 14

CDR3 protein: CASSKVAGANTGELFF
CDR3 DNA: TGTGCCAGCAGCAAAGTAGCGGGAGCTAACACCGGGGAGCTGTTTTTT
J gene: TRBJ2-2
D gene: TRBD2
V gene: TRBV6-2/TRBV6-3
clone size: -
CDR3 length: 16

CDR3 protein: CASSLDWTGRTEAFF
CDR3 DNA: TGTGCCAGCAGCTTAGACTGGACAGGGAGGACTGAAGCTTTCTTT
J gene: TRBJ1-1
D gene: TRBD1
V gene: TRBV11-2
clone size: many
CDR3 length: 15

CDR3 protein: CAWNNPSGSQGLLNLYEQYF
CDR3 DNA: TGTGCCTGGAATAATCCTAGCGGAAGCCAGGGTCTTCTTAATCTCTACGAGCAGTACTTC
J gene: TRBJ2-7
D gene: TRBD2
V gene: TRBV30
clone size: few
CDR3 length: 20

CDR3 protein: CSARDPGGHHSYNEQFF
CDR3 DNA: TGCAGTGCTAGAGACCCGGGGGGGCACCACTCCTACAATGAGCAGTTCTTC
J gene: TRBJ2-1
D gene: TRBD2
V gene: TRBV20-1
clone size: many
CDR3 length: 17

CDR3 protein: CASSVMGPQEQFF
CDR3 DNA: TGTGCCAGCAGCGTAATGGGCCCCCAAGAGCAGTTCTTC
J gene: TRBJ2-1
D gene: -
V gene: TRBV9
clone size: -
CDR3 length: 13

CDR3 protein: CASSPRQGQSSYNEQFF
CDR3 DNA: TGTGCCAGCAGCCCTCGTCAGGGGCAGAGCTCCTACAATGAGCAGTTCTTC
J gene: TRBJ2-1
D gene: -
V gene: TRBV7-9
clone size: -
CDR3 length: 17

CDR3 protein: CASSLFPPQHF
CDR3 DNA: TGTGCCAGCAGTTTATTCCCGCCCCAGCATTTT
J gene: TRBJ1-5
D gene: -
V gene: TRBV28
clone size: few
CDR3 length: 11

CDR3 protein: CASSTLQTYGYTF
CDR3 DNA: TGTGCCAGCAGCACTCTCCAGACTTATGGCTACACCTTC
J gene: TRBJ1-2
D gene: -
V gene: TRBV6-1
clone size: -
CDR3 length: 13

CDR3 protein: CASSQEAAGISYEQYF
CDR3 DNA: TGCGCCAGCAGCCAAGAGGCTGCGGGGATCTCCTACGAGCAGTACTTC
J gene: TRBJ2-7
D gene: -
V gene: TRBV4-1
clone size: -
CDR3 length: 16

CDR3 protein: CASSLSRGTDTQYF
CDR3 DNA: TGTGCCAGCAGTTTATCGAGAGGCACAGATACGCAGTATTTT
J gene: TRBJ2-3
D gene: -
V gene: TRBV27
clone size: few
CDR3 length: 14

CDR3 protein: CASSYLGQPQHF
CDR3 DNA: TGTGCCAGCAGCTACCTGGGGCAGCCCCAGCATTTT
J gene: TRBJ1-5
D gene: -
V gene: TRBV27
clone size: few
CDR3 length: 12

CDR3 protein: CASSSGLAGVKNEQFF
CDR3 DNA: TGTGCCAGCAGCTCCGGACTAGCGGGGGTAAAAAATGAGCAGTTCTTC
J gene: TRBJ2-1
D gene: TRBD2
V gene: TRBV11-2
clone size: many
CDR3 length: 16

CDR3 protein: CASSLERGDNEQFF
CDR3 DNA: TGCGCCAGCAGCTTGGAGAGGGGTGATAATGAGCAGTTCTTC
J gene: TRBJ2-1
D gene: -
V gene: TRBV5-1
clone size: -
CDR3 length: 14

CDR3 protein: CASSYYPGKKYTEAFF
CDR3 DNA: TGTGCCAGCAGTTACTACCCCGGGAAAAAGTACACTGAAGCTTTCTTT
J gene: TRBJ1-1
D gene: -
V gene: TRBV6-5
clone size: -
CDR3 length: 16

CDR3 protein: CASSLVGQLDGYTF
CDR3 DNA: TGTGCCAGCAGTTTGGTGGGACAGTTAGATGGCTACACCTTC
J gene: TRBJ1-2
D gene: TRBD1
V gene: TRBV12-3/TRBV12-4
clone size: many
CDR3 length: 14

CDR3 protein: CSARKGDEQFF
CDR3 DNA: TGCAGTGCTAGAAAGGGGGATGAGCAGTTCTTC
J gene: TRBJ2-1
D gene: -
V gene: TRBV20-1
clone size: few
CDR3 length: 11

CDR3 protein: CASSRRRQGAYEQYF
CDR3 DNA: TGTGCCAGCAGCCGGCGTCGGCAGGGGGCTTACGAGCAGTACTTC
J gene: TRBJ2-7
D gene: TRBD1
V gene: TRBV6-1
clone size: -
CDR3 length: 15

CDR3 protein: CASSLGTGASLSLNTEAFF
CDR3 DNA: TGTGCCAGCAGTCTAGGGACCGGGGCGTCTTTATCGTTGAACACTGAAGCTTTCTTT
J gene: TRBJ1-1
D gene: -
V gene: TRBV14
clone size: -
CDR3 length: 19

CDR3 protein: CAISVLAGPVETQYF
CDR3 DNA: TGTGCCATCAGTGTTCTAGCGGGCCCGGTAGAGACCCAGTACTTC
J gene: TRBJ2-5
D gene: TRBD2
V gene: TRBV10-3
clone size: many
CDR3 length: 15

CDR3 protein: CASSPHQGLNTEAFF
CDR3 DNA: TGTGCCAGCAGTCCCCATCAGGGGCTGAACACTGAAGCTTTCTTT
J gene: TRBJ1-1
D gene: -
V gene: TRBV27
clone size: many
CDR3 length: 15

CDR3 protein: CACNTQGSNTEAFF
CDR3 DNA: TGTGCCTGCAATACACAGGGCTCGAACACTGAAGCTTTCTTT
J gene: TRBJ1-1
D gene: -
V gene: TRBV28
clone size: -
CDR3 length: 14

CDR3 protein: CASSLGGREREGDTQYF
CDR3 DNA: TGTGCCAGCAGTTTAGGGGGGCGGGAGAGAGAAGGGGATACGCAGTATTTT
J gene: TRBJ2-3
D gene: -
V gene: TRBV28
clone size: many
CDR3 length: 17

CDR3 protein: CASNAPGTKSAEQFF
CDR3 DNA: TGTGCCAGCAACGCACCCGGGACTAAATCCGCTGAGCAGTTCTTC
J gene: TRBJ2-1
D gene: TRBD2
V gene: TRBV16
clone size: few
CDR3 length: 15

CDR3 protein: CSASEHRDTEAFF
CDR3 DNA: TGCAGTGCTAGTGAACATAGGGACACTGAAGCTTTCTTT
J gene: TRBJ1-1
D gene: -
V gene: TRBV20-1
clone size: -
CDR3 length: 13

CDR3 protein: CASSRDRAGANVLTF
CDR3 DNA: TGTGCCAGCAGCCGTGACAGGGCTGGGGCCAACGTCCTGACTTTC
J gene: TRBJ2-6
D gene: TRBD1
V gene: TRBV14
clone size: -
CDR3 length: 15

CDR3 protein: CASSFGIDGTEAFF
CDR3 DNA: TGTGCCAGCAGCTTTGGGATCGATGGCACTGAAGCTTTCTTT
J gene: TRBJ1-1
D gene: -
V gene: TRBV3-1
clone size: many
CDR3 length: 14

CDR3 protein: CASREAGGANYNEQFF
CDR3 DNA: TGTGCCAGCAGGGAAGCGGGAGGCGCAAACTACAATGAGCAGTTCTTC
J gene: TRBJ2-1
D gene: TRBD2
V gene: TRBV6-1
clone size: few
CDR3 length: 16

CDR3 protein: CASSSLLDENTEAFF
CDR3 DNA: TGTGCCAGCAGTTCTCTCCTGGACGAGAACACTGAAGCTTTCTTT
J gene: TRBJ1-1
D gene: -
V gene: TRBV28
clone size: many
CDR3 length: 15

CDR3 protein: CASSYDTTGELFF
CDR3 DNA: TGTGCCAGCAGTTACGACACCACCGGGGAGCTGTTTTTT
J gene: TRBJ2-2
D gene: -
V gene: TRBV6-6
clone size: -
CDR3 length: 13

CDR3 protein: CASSIGLGRTYEQYF
CDR3 DNA: TGTGCCAGTAGTATAGGCCTGGGACGGACCTACGAGCAGTACTTC
J gene: TRBJ2-7
D gene: -
V gene: TRBV28
clone size: -
CDR3 length: 15

CDR3 protein: CASSRGLAGGPSDTQYF
CDR3 DNA: TGTGCCAGCAGCCGGGGACTAGCGGGAGGGCCTTCAGATACGCAGTATTTT
J gene: TRBJ2-3
D gene: TRBD2
V gene: TRBV7-9
clone size: few
CDR3 length: 17

CDR3 protein: CASKGKTSSYNEQFF
CDR3 DNA: TGTGCCAGTAAGGGGAAGACGAGCTCCTACAATGAGCAGTTCTTC
J gene: TRBJ2-1
D gene: -
V gene: TRBV19
clone size: -
CDR3 length: 15

CDR3 protein: CASSLVTGEAFF
CDR3 DNA: TGTGCCAGCAGTTTGGTGACAGGGGAAGCTTTCTTT
J gene: TRBJ1-1
D gene: TRBD1
V gene: TRBV27
clone size: -
CDR3 length: 12

CDR3 protein: CSVLTRTEAFF
CDR3 DNA: TGCAGTGTTCTGACTCGCACTGAAGCTTTCTTT
J gene: TRBJ1-1
D gene: -
V gene: TRBV20-1
clone size: many
CDR3 length: 11

CDR3 protein: CASSLRLAGQETQYF
CDR3 DNA: TGTGCCAGCAGCTTAAGACTAGCCGGCCAAGAGACCCAGTACTTC
J gene: TRBJ2-5
D gene: TRBD2
V gene: TRBV7-9
clone size: -
CDR3 length: 15

CDR3 protein: CASIRERMAGPSYEQYF
CDR3 DNA: TGTGCCAGCATACGTGAGAGGATGGCAGGGCCCTCCTACGAGCAGTACTTC
J gene: TRBJ2-7
D gene: -
V gene: TRBV2
clone size: few
CDR3 length: 17